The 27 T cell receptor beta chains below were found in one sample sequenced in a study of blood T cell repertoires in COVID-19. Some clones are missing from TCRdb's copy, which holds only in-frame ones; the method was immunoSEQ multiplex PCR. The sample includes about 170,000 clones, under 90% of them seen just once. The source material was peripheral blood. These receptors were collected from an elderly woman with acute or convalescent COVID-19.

CDR3 residues: CAWNLRGTIYF. The CDR3, as DNA: TGTGCCTGGAACCTCCGGGGGACCATATATTTT. The chain carries TRBV30 and TRBJ1-3, with D maybe TRBD1 (5 bases). CDR1 is GTSNPN, CDR2 SVGIG, per germline (reference sequence). V was trimmed by 4 bases and J by 10 bases, leaving 11 bases between them. The CDR3 spans 11 residues.

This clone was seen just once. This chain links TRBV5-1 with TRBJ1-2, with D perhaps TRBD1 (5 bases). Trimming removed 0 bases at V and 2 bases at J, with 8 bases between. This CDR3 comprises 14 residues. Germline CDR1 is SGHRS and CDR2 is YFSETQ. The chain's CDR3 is CASSLGQPNYGYTF. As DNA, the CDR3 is TGCGCCAGCAGCTTGGGACAGCCGAACTATGGCTACACCTTC.

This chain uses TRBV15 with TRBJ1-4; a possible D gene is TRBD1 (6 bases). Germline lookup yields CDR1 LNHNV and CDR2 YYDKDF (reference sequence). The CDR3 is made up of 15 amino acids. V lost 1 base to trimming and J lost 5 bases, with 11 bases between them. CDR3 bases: TGTGCCACCAGCAGAGCCGGGACAAAGAATGAAAAACTGTTTTTT. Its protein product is CATSRAGTKNEKLFF.

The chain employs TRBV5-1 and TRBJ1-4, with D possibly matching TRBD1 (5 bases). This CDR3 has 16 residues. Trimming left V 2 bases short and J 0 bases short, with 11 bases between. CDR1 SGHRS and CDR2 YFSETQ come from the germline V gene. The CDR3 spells CASSLRGAATNEKLFF. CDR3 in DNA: TGCGCCAGCAGCTTAAGGGGCGCTGCAACTAATGAAAAACTGTTTTTT.

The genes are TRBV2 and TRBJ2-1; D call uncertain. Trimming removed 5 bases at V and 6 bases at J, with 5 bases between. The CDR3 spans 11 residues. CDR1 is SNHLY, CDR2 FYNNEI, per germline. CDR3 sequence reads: CASSPFNEQFF. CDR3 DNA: TGTGCCAGCAGTCCATTCAATGAGCAGTTCTTC.

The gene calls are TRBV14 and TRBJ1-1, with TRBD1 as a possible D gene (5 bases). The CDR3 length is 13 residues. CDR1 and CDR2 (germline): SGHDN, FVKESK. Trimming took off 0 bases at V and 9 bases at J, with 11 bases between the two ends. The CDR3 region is CASSQDLDTKAFF. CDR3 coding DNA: TGTGCCAGCAGCCAAGATCTGGACACAAAAGCTTTCTTT.

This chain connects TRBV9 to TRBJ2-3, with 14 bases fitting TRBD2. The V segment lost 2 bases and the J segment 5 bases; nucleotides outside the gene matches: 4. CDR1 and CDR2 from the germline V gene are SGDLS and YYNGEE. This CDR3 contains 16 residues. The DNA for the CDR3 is TGTGCCAGCAGCGTGACTAGCGGGGGGGCCATAGATACGCAGTATTTT. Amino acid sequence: CASSVTSGGAIDTQYF.

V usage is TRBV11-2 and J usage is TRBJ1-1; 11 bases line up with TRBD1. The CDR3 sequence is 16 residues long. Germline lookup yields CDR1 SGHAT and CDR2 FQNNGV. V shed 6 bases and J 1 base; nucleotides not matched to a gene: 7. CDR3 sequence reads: CASRYGQGATNTEAFF. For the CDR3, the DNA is TGTGCCAGCAGATATGGACAGGGGGCGACGAACACTGAAGCTTTCTTT.

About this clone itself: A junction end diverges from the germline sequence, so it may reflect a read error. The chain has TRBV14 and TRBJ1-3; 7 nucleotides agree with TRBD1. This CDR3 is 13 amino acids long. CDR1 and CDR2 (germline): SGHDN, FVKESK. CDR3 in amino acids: CASSQVGDSKYLF. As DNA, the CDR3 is TGTGCCAGCAGCCAAGTAGGGGACAGCAAGTATCTTTTT.

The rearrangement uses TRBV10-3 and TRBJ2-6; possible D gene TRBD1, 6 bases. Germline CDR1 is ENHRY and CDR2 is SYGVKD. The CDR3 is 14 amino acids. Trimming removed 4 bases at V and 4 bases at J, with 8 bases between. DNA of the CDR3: TGTGCCATCAGTGCAGGGGCCGGGGCCAACGTCCTGACTTTC. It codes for CAISAGAGANVLTF.

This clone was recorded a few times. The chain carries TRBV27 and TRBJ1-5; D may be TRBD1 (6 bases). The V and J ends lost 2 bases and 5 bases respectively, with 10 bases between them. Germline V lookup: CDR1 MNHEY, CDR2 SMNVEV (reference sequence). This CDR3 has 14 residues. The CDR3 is CASSLRGAYQPQHF. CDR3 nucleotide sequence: TGTGCCAGCAGTTTACGGGGGGCGTATCAGCCCCAGCATTTT.

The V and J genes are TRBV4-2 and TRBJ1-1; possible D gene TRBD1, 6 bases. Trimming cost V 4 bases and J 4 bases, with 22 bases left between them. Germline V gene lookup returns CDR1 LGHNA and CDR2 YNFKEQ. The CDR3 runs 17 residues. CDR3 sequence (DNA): TGTGCCAGCAGCCCTCCAAGGATGAGGAGGGGGGGCACTGAAGCTTTCTTT. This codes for CASSPPRMRRGGTEAFF.

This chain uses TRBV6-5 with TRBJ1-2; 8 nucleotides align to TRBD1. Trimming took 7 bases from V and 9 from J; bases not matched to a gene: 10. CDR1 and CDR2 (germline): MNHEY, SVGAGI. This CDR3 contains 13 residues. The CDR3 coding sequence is TGTGCCAGCAAGTCGCCAGGGGGCATGCGCTACACCTTC. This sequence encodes CASKSPGGMRYTF.

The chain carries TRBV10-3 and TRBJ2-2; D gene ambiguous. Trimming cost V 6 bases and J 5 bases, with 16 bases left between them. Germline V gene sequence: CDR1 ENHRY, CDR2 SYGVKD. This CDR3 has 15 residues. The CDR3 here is CAIRSNPTGTGELFF. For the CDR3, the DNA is TGTGCCATCAGAAGCAATCCGACGGGTACCGGGGAGCTGTTTTTT.

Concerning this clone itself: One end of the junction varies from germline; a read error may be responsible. The CDR3 bases are TGTGCTAGCAGCGCCCTAGCGGGGACTGTTGATGAGCAGTTCTTC. It is translated as CASSALAGTVDEQFF. V gene TRBV7-7 combines with J gene TRBJ2-1; 9 nucleotides match TRBD2. Germline CDR1 SSHAT, CDR2 FNYEAQ (reference sequence). The CDR3 sequence is 15 residues long.

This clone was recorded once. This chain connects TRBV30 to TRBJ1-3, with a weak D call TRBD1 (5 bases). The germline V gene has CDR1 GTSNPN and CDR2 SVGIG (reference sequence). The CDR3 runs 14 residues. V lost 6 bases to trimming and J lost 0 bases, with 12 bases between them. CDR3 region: CACPRRGSGNTIYF. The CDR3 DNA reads TGTGCCTGCCCTCGGAGGGGCTCTGGAAACACCATATATTTT.

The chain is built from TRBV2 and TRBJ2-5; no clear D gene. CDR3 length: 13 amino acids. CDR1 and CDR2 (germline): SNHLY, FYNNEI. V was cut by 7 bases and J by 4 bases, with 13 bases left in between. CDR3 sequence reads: CASMGPIGETQYF. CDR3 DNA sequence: TGTGCCAGCATGGGCCCGATAGGAGAGACCCAGTACTTC.

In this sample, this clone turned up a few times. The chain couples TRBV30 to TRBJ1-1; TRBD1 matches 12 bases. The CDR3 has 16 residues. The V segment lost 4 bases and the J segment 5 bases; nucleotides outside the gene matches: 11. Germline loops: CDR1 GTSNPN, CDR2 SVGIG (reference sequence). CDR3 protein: CAWTAGTGGRGTEAFF. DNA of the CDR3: TGTGCCTGGACCGCCGGGACAGGGGGCAGGGGAACTGAAGCTTTCTTT.

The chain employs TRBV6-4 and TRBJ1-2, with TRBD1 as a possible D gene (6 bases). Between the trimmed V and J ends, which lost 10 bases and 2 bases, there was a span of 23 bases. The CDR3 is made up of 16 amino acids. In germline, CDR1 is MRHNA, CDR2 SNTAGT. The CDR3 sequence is CATSPSTGFGNYGYTF. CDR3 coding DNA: TGTGCCACCTCCCCTAGTACAGGGTTTGGCAACTATGGCTACACCTTC.

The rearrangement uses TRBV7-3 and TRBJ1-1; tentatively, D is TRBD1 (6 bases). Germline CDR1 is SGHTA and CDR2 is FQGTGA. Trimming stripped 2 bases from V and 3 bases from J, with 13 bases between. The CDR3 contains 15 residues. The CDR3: CASSLDGAGDTEAFF. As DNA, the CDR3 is TGTGCCAGCAGCTTAGATGGTGCAGGGGACACTGAAGCTTTCTTT.

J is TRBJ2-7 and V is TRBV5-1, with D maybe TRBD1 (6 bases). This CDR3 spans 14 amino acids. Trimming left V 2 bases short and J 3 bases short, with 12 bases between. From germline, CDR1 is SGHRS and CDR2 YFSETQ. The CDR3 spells CASSLQGIRYEQYF. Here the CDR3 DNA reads TGCGCCAGCAGCTTACAGGGAATCCGCTACGAGCAGTACTTC.

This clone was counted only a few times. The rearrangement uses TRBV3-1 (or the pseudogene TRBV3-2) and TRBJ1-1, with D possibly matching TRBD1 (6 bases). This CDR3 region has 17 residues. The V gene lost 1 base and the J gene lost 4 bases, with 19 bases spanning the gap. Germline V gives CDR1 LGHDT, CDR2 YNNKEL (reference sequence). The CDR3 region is CASSQGTAWLKGTEAFF. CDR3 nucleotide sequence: TGTGCCAGCAGCCAAGGGACAGCTTGGCTGAAGGGCACTGAAGCTTTCTTT.

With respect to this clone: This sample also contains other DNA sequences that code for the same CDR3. The DNA of the CDR3 is TGTGCCAGCTCACCGCCCACAGTTGGGGAAAAACTGTTTTTT. This codes for CASSPPTVGEKLFF. J is TRBJ1-4 and V is TRBV18; D remains ambiguous. This CDR3 comprises 14 residues. Per germline, CDR1 KGHSH and CDR2 LQKENI. The V end lost 3 bases, the J end lost 8 bases, and 13 bases lay between the germline ends.

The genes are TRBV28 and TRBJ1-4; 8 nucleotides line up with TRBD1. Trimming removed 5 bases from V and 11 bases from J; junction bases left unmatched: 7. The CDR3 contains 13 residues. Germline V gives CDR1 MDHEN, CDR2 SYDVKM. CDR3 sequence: CASSLTDRVKLFF. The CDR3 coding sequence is TGTGCCAGCAGTCTCACGGACAGGGTTAAACTGTTTTTT.

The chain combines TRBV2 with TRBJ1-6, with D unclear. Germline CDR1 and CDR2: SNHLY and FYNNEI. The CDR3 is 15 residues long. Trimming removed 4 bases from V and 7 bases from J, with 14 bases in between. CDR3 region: CASSASGNENSPLHF. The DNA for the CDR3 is TGTGCCAGCAGTGCTTCCGGGAATGAGAATTCACCCCTCCACTTT. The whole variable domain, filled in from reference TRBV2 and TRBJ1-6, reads EPEVTQTPSHQVTQMGQEVILRCVPISNHLYFYWYRQILGQKVEFLVSFYNNEISEKSEIFDDQFSVERPDGSNFTLKIRSTKLEDSAMYFCASSASGNENSPLHFGNGTRLTVT.

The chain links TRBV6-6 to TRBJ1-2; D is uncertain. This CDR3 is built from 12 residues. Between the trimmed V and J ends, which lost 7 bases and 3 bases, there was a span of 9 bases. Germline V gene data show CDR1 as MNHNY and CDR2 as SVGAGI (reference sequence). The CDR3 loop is CASMPGDYGYTF. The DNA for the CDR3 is TGTGCCAGCATGCCCGGGGACTATGGCTACACCTTC.

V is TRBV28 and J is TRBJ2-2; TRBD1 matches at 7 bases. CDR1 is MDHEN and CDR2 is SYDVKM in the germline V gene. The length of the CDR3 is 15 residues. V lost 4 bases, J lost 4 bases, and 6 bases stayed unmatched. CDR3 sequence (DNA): TGTGCCAGCAGTTCGAACAGGGGTCCCACCGGGGAGCTGTTTTTT. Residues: CASSSNRGPTGELFF.